A single sample gave rise to the 15 T cell receptor beta chains below, sequenced in a study of blood T cell repertoires in COVID-19. Measured with immunoSEQ multiplex PCR; TCRdb has only the in-frame clones, and not every one. This sample yields a few hundred thousand clones, of which around 88% are seen a single time; about 7.6% belongs to the top ten. The sample consisted of peripheral blood. These receptors came from a woman aged 55-75 years with COVID-19, enrolled during active disease.

The chain couples TRBV30 to TRBJ1-2, with TRBD1 matching 7 bases. This CDR3 has 11 amino acids. Looked up from germline, CDR1 is GTSNPN and CDR2 is SVGIG (reference sequence). With 5 bases clipped from V and 4 bases from J, the junction kept 1 base outside the gene matches. This CDR3 reads CAWGTVYGYTF. DNA for the CDR3: TGTGCCTGGGGGACAGTCTATGGCTACACCTTC.

The chain couples TRBV7-3 to TRBJ2-3, with 8 bases fitting TRBD2. The CDR3 consists of 15 residues. Germline values: CDR1 SGHTA, CDR2 FQGTGA. V gave up 5 bases and J gave up 6 bases; unmatched junction bases: 10. In nucleotides, the CDR3 is TGTGCCAGCAGCAACTCCGGGGGGGCCGAGGATACGCAGTATTTT. It yields the protein CASSNSGGAEDTQYF.

The rearrangement uses TRBV6-2 or TRBV6-3 and TRBJ1-5; 10 bases are a match to TRBD1. The length of the CDR3 is 16 residues. V shed 0 bases, J shed 9 bases, and the junction held 8 bases outside the gene matches. The germline V gene encodes CDR1 MNHEY and CDR2 SVGEGT. In DNA, the CDR3 is TGTGCCAGCAGTTACTCGATGGGGACAGGGGCCCGGCCCCAGCATTTT. Amino acids: CASSYSMGTGARPQHF.

The chain carries TRBV6-5 and TRBJ2-7; 7 nucleotides match TRBD1. V shed 10 bases and J 0 bases; nucleotides not matched to a gene: 12. This CDR3 spans 15 amino acids. Germline-derived CDR1 and CDR2 are MNHEY and SVGAGI. The CDR3 sequence is CATLPTGTVSYEQYF. In DNA, the CDR3 is TGTGCCACCCTACCCACCGGGACAGTCTCCTACGAGCAGTACTTC.

V gene TRBV9 combines with J gene TRBJ2-6; D not certain. This CDR3 is 15 amino acids long. Germline CDR1 and CDR2: SGDLS and YYNGEE. V lost 0 bases and J 0 bases, leaving 4 bases between the germline ends. Here the CDR3 reads CASSVVSSGANVLTF. CDR3 nucleotides: TGTGCCAGCAGCGTAGTTAGCTCTGGGGCCAACGTCCTGACTTTC.

The CDR3 DNA follows: TGCGCCAGCAGCCGTCGGGGGCTAGCGGGGGATACTAGCACAGATACGCAGTATTTT. The encoded protein is CASSRRGLAGDTSTDTQYF. This chain uses TRBV5-1 with TRBJ2-3, with TRBD2 identical over 10 bases. This CDR3 region has 19 residues. Germline CDR1 reads SGHRS; CDR2 reads YFSETQ. V lost 4 bases, J lost 0 bases, and 14 bases stayed unmatched.

The rearrangement joins TRBV9 to TRBJ2-5; tentatively, D is TRBD1 (7 bases). The CDR3 is made up of 15 amino acids. V dropped 0 bases and J dropped 5 bases, with 14 bases sitting between them. In germline, CDR1 is SGDLS, CDR2 YYNGEE. DNA of the CDR3: TGTGCCAGCAGCGTAGGCCCGACAGGGAGGGAGACCCAGTACTTC. Residues: CASSVGPTGRETQYF.

This clone came up a few times. The chain has TRBV6-5 and TRBJ1-6, with D unclear. Germline V lookup: CDR1 MNHEY, CDR2 SVGAGI. V was clipped by 2 bases and J by 6 bases, with 14 bases between them. The CDR3 totals 16 residues. CDR3 DNA sequence: TGTGCCAGCAGTTACGCCCTGCACAGAAGTAATTCACCCCTCCACTTT. Translating it yields CASSYALHRSNSPLHF.

This clone was seen a handful of times. The rearrangement uses TRBV5-4 and TRBJ2-1, with D possibly matching TRBD1 (6 bases). From germline, CDR1 is SGHNT and CDR2 YYREEE (reference sequence). This CDR3 region has 13 residues. Trimming took 2 bases from V and 14 from J, leaving 17 bases between them. DNA for the CDR3: TGTGCCAGCAGCTTACGAGGGGACAATAGGAAGTTCTTC. It yields the protein CASSLRGDNRKFF.

The rearrangement links TRBV12-5 to TRBJ1-6; 9 bases align to TRBD1. J lost 10 bases, V lost 2 bases, and 0 bases had no gene match. The CDR3 contains 13 residues. Germline lookup yields CDR1 LGHNT and CDR2 FRNRAP. CDR3 residues: CASGLTGGSPLHF. CDR3 DNA: TGTGCTAGTGGTTTGACAGGGGGCTCACCCCTCCACTTT.

This clone has at least ten counts. The rearrangement uses TRBV6-5 and TRBJ1-2; no reliable D call. Per germline, CDR1 MNHEY and CDR2 SVGAGI. The CDR3 runs 13 residues. V was shortened by 6 bases and J by 1 base, with 9 bases between the two germline ends. The CDR3 loop reads CASRREVNYGYTF. The CDR3, as DNA: TGTGCCAGCAGACGAGAAGTTAACTATGGCTACACCTTC.

CDR3 DNA: TGTGCCAGCAGCCCACACTCCGGGACAGGGGGAGTCGAGCAGTACTTC. Encoded protein: CASSPHSGTGGVEQYF. The V gene is TRBV7-6, the J gene TRBJ2-7; 11 positions agree with TRBD1. J was trimmed by 6 bases and V by 5 bases; bases with no gene match: 12. The CDR3 spans 16 residues. CDR1 SGHVS and CDR2 FNYEAQ come from the germline V gene.

This chain joins TRBV6-2 or TRBV6-3 and TRBJ1-1; 8 bases agree with TRBD1. V shed 4 bases and J 7 bases; nucleotides not matched to a gene: 8. The CDR3 extends over 14 amino acids. CDR1 is MNHEY and CDR2 is SVGEGT in the germline V gene. The CDR3, as DNA: TGTGCCAGCAGTTCGCCTGACAGGGGCATTGAAGCTTTCTTT. The encoded protein is CASSSPDRGIEAFF.

V is TRBV25-1 and J is TRBJ1-5, with D uncertain. Germline V gene sequence: CDR1 MGHDK, CDR2 SYGVNS. With 4 bases removed from V and 11 bases from J, the gap between germline ends came to 12 bases. The CDR3 runs 12 residues. CDR3 amino acids: CASSGHVGAQHF. The CDR3 DNA reads TGTGCCAGCAGTGGTCACGTAGGAGCCCAGCATTTT.

The rearrangement uses TRBV10-2 and TRBJ2-2, with D perhaps TRBD2 (5 bases). The CDR3 loop spans 12 amino acids. V was clipped by 8 bases and J by 4 bases, with 8 bases between them. Germline CDR1 is WSHSY and CDR2 is SAAADI. The CDR3 reads CASLRATGELFF. In DNA, the CDR3 is TGCGCCAGCTTGAGGGCCACCGGGGAGCTGTTTTTT.